A selection of T cell receptor beta chains follows, all from one sample in a study of human T cells and chemical hapten exposure. TCRdb recomputed calls from the RACE reads with MiXCR, one row per CDR3 protein. The sample has about 110,000 distinct CDR3 sequences, about a tenth seen once. This specimen consisted of whole blood, obtained in connection with sensitization to the hapten diphenylcyclopropenone (DPC). The receptors were gathered from a woman aged 40 to 50 with alopecia areata. Some clones in this sample may be carry-over from other donors' samples. The CDR3 runs from the conserved cysteine through the conserved F or W. The D gene is left open where the match is weak. Size tells how often a clone was seen (once, few, many) or the class of an expanded clone, and some rows leave it out.

-	TRBJ2-1	-	TRBV27	CASIETLGVSNNEQFF	TGTGCCAGCATCGAGACTCTGGGGGTGTCCAACAATGAGCAGTTCTTC
TRBD1	TRBJ2-5	few	TRBV10-3	CAISEDPTGKRRPQYF	TGTGCCATCAGTGAAGACCCGACAGGGAAGCGCAGGCCCCAGTACTTC
-	TRBJ2-7	few	TRBV6-2/TRBV6-3	CASSYTSREQYF	TGTGCCAGCAGTTATACGTCGAGGGAGCAGTACTTC
-	TRBJ2-3	-	TRBV29-1	CSSGTKKIEDTQYF	TGCAGCTCAGGGACGAAGAAAATCGAGGATACGCAGTATTTT
TRBD1	TRBJ2-2	many	TRBV4-3	CASSHAPGQGAVGELFF	TGCGCCAGCAGCCATGCTCCGGGACAGGGGGCCGTCGGGGAGCTGTTTTTT
-	TRBJ1-1	few	TRBV5-5	CASSLNLAEAFF	TGTGCCAGCAGCTTGAACCTCGCTGAAGCTTTCTTT
TRBD2	TRBJ2-3	-	TRBV6-2/TRBV6-3	CASSSPPSGLVRDTQYF	TGTGCCAGCAGTTCCCCTCCCTCGGGACTAGTAAGAGATACGCAGTATTTT
TRBD1	TRBJ2-7	many	TRBV7-8	CASRASRGPTYEQYF	TGTGCCAGCAGGGCTTCTAGGGGGCCGACCTACGAGCAGTACTTC
-	TRBJ2-5	many	TRBV7-6	CASSPPRLIQETQYF	TGTGCCAGCAGCCCCCCCCGGCTGATCCAAGAGACCCAGTACTTC
-	TRBJ1-2	-	TRBV12-3/TRBV12-4	CASSFGGAGGYTF	TGTGCCAGCAGTTTTGGGGGCGCAGGGGGCTACACCTTC
-	TRBJ1-6	many	TRBV12-3/TRBV12-4	CASTLSYNSPLHF	TGTGCCAGTACGCTCTCCTATAATTCACCCCTCCACTTT
-	TRBJ1-4	few	TRBV12-3/TRBV12-4	CASSLVVGAGEKLFF	TGTGCCAGCAGTTTAGTAGTAGGGGCGGGTGAAAAACTGTTTTTT
-	TRBJ2-7	few	TRBV6-2/TRBV6-3	CASSYSQGRGQYF	TGTGCCAGCAGTTACTCTCAGGGGCGCGGGCAGTACTTC
-	TRBJ2-6	many	TRBV7-2	CASSSPGFANVLTF	TGTGCCAGCAGCTCCCCGGGATTTGCCAACGTCCTGACTTTC
TRBD1	TRBJ1-4	few	TRBV6-5	CASSDRGGAEKLFF	TGTGCCAGCAGTGACAGGGGCGGGGCCGAAAAACTGTTTTTT
-	TRBJ2-5	-	TRBV18	CASSPIDKETQYF	TGTGCCAGCTCACCGATAGACAAAGAGACCCAGTACTTC
TRBD1	TRBJ1-2	few	TRBV20-1	CSARTGQGASYGYTF	TGCAGTGCTAGAACGGGACAGGGAGCCTCTTATGGCTACACCTTC
-	TRBJ2-3	-	TRBV10-3	CAISEISPSDTQYF	TGTGCCATCAGTGAGATTAGCCCGTCAGATACGCAGTATTTT
-	TRBJ1-1	few	TRBV28	CASSDQGFSGNTEAFF	TGTGCCAGCAGCGATCAGGGGTTTAGTGGGAACACTGAAGCTTTCTTT
TRBD1	TRBJ2-5	many	TRBV7-2	CASSFAPRQGPQETQYF	TGTGCCAGCAGCTTCGCCCCGCGACAGGGCCCACAAGAGACCCAGTACTTC
-	TRBJ1-2	-	TRBV6-5	CASSTGNYGYTF	TGTGCCAGCAGTACAGGGAACTATGGCTACACCTTC
-	TRBJ1-5	-	TRBV7-9	CASTQPFLRDYSNQPQHF	TGTGCCAGCACCCAACCATTTTTAAGGGACTATAGCAATCAGCCCCAGCATTTT
-	TRBJ2-7	-	TRBV7-8	CASSLAGGHYEQYF	TGTGCCAGCAGCTTAGCGGGCGGCCACTACGAGCAGTACTTC
TRBD1	TRBJ2-7	-	TRBV9	CASSVGGTAASYEQYF	TGTGCCAGCAGCGTAGGAGGGACAGCCGCTTCCTACGAGCAGTACTTC
TRBD1	TRBJ2-7	few	TRBV19	CASREGQASSYEQYF	TGTGCCAGTAGGGAGGGACAGGCGTCCTCCTACGAGCAGTACTTC
-	TRBJ2-5	-	TRBV4-1	CASSLSPVAEEYRYF	TGCGCCAGCAGCCTCTCACCGGTGGCCGAGGAGTATCGGTACTTC
-	TRBJ2-3	many	TRBV4-3	CASSQDEGGGTDTQYF	TGCGCCAGCAGCCAAGATGAGGGCGGGGGCACAGATACGCAGTATTTT
-	TRBJ1-3	-	TRBV20-1	CSARLQGGNTIYF	TGCAGTGCTAGACTGCAGGGGGGAAACACCATATATTTT
TRBD1	TRBJ2-5	many	TRBV7-9	CASSKTGAAQETQYF	TGTGCCAGCAGCAAGACAGGGGCCGCACAAGAGACCCAGTACTTC
TRBD1	TRBJ1-2	few	TRBV2	CASGGQSYGYTF	TGTGCCAGCGGGGGACAGTCTTATGGCTACACCTTC
TRBD2	TRBJ2-3	many	TRBV11-2	CASTSGAITDTQYF	TGTGCCAGCACTAGCGGGGCTATCACAGATACGCAGTATTTT
-	TRBJ1-2	many	TRBV5-5	CASSLETGATYGYTF	TGTGCCAGCAGCTTGGAGACGGGGGCAACCTATGGCTACACCTTC
TRBD1	TRBJ1-2	many	TRBV29-1	CSVGTGGVYGYTF	TGCAGCGTTGGGACAGGGGGCGTTTATGGCTACACCTTC
TRBD2	TRBJ2-3	many	TRBV6-5	CASSLGLAADTQYF	TGTGCCAGCAGTCTAGGACTAGCCGCAGATACGCAGTATTTT
-	TRBJ2-7	-	TRBV7-9	CASSSRTLDLSYEQYF	TGTGCCAGCAGCTCCCGGACCTTAGACCTCTCCTACGAGCAGTACTTC
TRBD1	TRBJ2-4	-	TRBV7-2	CASSLEHRGRDIQYF	TGTGCCAGCAGCTTAGAACACAGGGGGAGAGACATTCAGTACTTC
TRBD2	TRBJ2-3	-	TRBV15	CATAAGGRDTQYF	TGTGCCACCGCAGCGGGGGGGCGAGATACGCAGTATTTT
-	TRBJ1-5	-	TRBV7-2	CASSGEAGQPQHF	TGTGCCAGCAGCGGAGAGGCTGGGCAGCCCCAGCATTTT
TRBD2	TRBJ2-1	few	TRBV20-1	CSAPGLAGGFANEQFF	TGCAGTGCTCCGGGACTAGCGGGGGGGTTTGCTAATGAGCAGTTCTTC
-	TRBJ2-7	-	TRBV5-6	CASSPHGGGGYEQYF	TGTGCCAGCAGCCCCCACGGAGGGGGAGGCTACGAGCAGTACTTC
-	TRBJ2-1	many	TRBV7-8	CASSLVGSYNEQFF	TGTGCCAGCAGCCTCGTGGGGTCCTACAATGAGCAGTTCTTC
-	TRBJ1-1	few	TRBV11-3	CASSRTADTEAFF	TGTGCCAGCAGCCGGACAGCGGACACTGAAGCTTTCTTT